The 25 T cell receptor beta chains below come from one sample, sequenced in a study of Ad26.COV2.S vaccination and SARS-CoV-2 variants. The treatment was: approximately 18 received Ad26.COV2.S at low or high dose, single or two shots; about 5 received placebo; per-sample allocation not given. Samples were taken on day 63 after the first vaccine or placebo injection. Using immunoSEQ multiplex PCR, the repertoire was profiled, and TCRdb retains in-frame clones only, with some absent. The sample includes some 250,000 clones, over 75% of them seen just once. This specimen consisted of peripheral blood, obtained in a trial of Ad26.COV2.S vaccine versus placebo. Receptors originate from a person aged 18-65 years who received the Ad26.COV2.S COVID-19 vaccine or a placebo.

V and J are TRBV11-2 and TRBJ2-7, with D unresolved. Germline V CDR1 and CDR2: SGHAT, FQNNGV. V shed 5 bases and J shed 2 bases, with 4 bases lying between them. This CDR3 is 11 amino acids long. CDR3 sequence (DNA): TGTGCCAGCAGCAAAGCCTACGAGCAGTACTTC. This sequence encodes CASSKAYEQYF.

The genes are TRBV7-8 and TRBJ1-1; no definite D call. CDR3 size: 13 residues. Germline CDR1 and CDR2: SGHVS and FQNEAQ. With 1 base removed from V and 1 base from J, the gap between germline ends came to 4 bases. The CDR3 is CASSLVQNTEAFF. Written as DNA, the CDR3 is TGTGCCAGCAGCTTAGTGCAGAACACTGAAGCTTTCTTT.

This clone came up once. The chain is built from TRBV20-1 and TRBJ2-7; D gene unclear. Trimming removed 3 bases from V and 6 bases from J, with 6 bases in between. The CDR3 length is 10 residues. Germline lookup yields CDR1 DFQATT and CDR2 SNEGSKA (reference sequence). CDR3 protein: CSASDGEQYF. The CDR3 nucleotides read TGCAGTGCTAGTGACGGCGAGCAGTACTTC.

The chain carries TRBV5-1 and TRBJ2-5, with TRBD2 matching over 7 bases. This CDR3 is built from 15 residues. V shed 2 bases, J shed 1 base, and the junction held 5 bases outside the gene matches. Germline CDR1 reads SGHRS; CDR2 reads YFSETQ. CDR3 bases: TGCGCCAGCAGCTTCGGGACTACCGCCCAAGAGACCCAGTACTTC. It translates to CASSFGTTAQETQYF.

This chain uses TRBV25-1 with TRBJ1-2; D is perhaps TRBD1 (5 bases). Germline V gene lookup returns CDR1 MGHDK and CDR2 SYGVNS. Trimming took 2 bases from V and 2 from J, leaving 6 bases between them. CDR3 length: 13 amino acids. The CDR3, as DNA: TGTGCCAGCAGTGAAAGACAGAACTATGGCTACACCTTC. It is translated as CASSERQNYGYTF.

The gene calls are TRBV5-6 and TRBJ2-5, with 7 bases matching TRBD2. The trim removed 4 bases at V and 5 bases at J, leaving 8 bases unmatched. This CDR3 is built from 14 residues. Germline values: CDR1 SGHDT, CDR2 YYEEEE. DNA for the CDR3: TGTGCCAGCAGCAGGGGTAACGGGAGGGAGACCCAGTACTTC. This sequence encodes CASSRGNGRETQYF.

The J gene is TRBJ1-2, the V gene TRBV29-1; D is unclear. Germline values: CDR1 SQVTM, CDR2 ANQGSEA. Deletions cut 3 bases from V and 4 bases from J, with 6 bases between. The CDR3 has 11 residues. The CDR3 reads CSVDDVYGYTF. CDR3 DNA: TGCAGCGTTGATGACGTCTATGGCTACACCTTC. Variable domain in full (rest from reference TRBV29-1 and TRBJ1-2): SAVISQKPSRDICQRGTSLTIQCQVDSQVTMMFWYRQQPGQSLTLIATANQGSEATYESGFVIDKFPISRPNLTFSTLTVSNMSPEDSSIYLCSVDDVYGYTFGSGTRLTVV.

The chain links TRBV6-2 or TRBV6-3 to TRBJ2-7, with 8 bases aligning to TRBD2. This CDR3 is built from 18 residues. V dropped 6 bases and J dropped 3; count of bases not matched to a gene: 19. CDR1 is MNHEY and CDR2 is SVGEGT in the germline V gene. CDR3 residues: CASSRTPLLAGDSYEQYF. CDR3 nucleotides: TGTGCCAGCAGCAGAACTCCCCTGCTAGCGGGTGATAGCTACGAGCAGTACTTC.

The chain carries TRBV3-1 (or the pseudogene TRBV3-2) and TRBJ1-1; possible D gene TRBD1, 5 bases. The V end was cut by 1 base, the J end by 1 base, with 7 bases between. CDR1 is LGHDT, CDR2 YNNKEL, per germline (reference sequence). The CDR3 contains 14 residues. The CDR3 protein is CASSQGQRNTEAFF. The CDR3 nucleotides are TGTGCCAGCAGCCAAGGACAGCGGAACACTGAAGCTTTCTTT.

V is TRBV6-6 and J is TRBJ2-7; 7 bases are a match to TRBD1. V gave up 2 bases and J gave up 3 bases; unmatched junction bases: 7. The CDR3 is 15 amino acids. The V gene's germline CDR1 is MNHNY and CDR2 SVGAGI (reference sequence). The CDR3 is CASSYQGDPGYEQYF. As DNA, the CDR3 is TGTGCCAGCAGTTACCAGGGGGACCCAGGCTACGAGCAGTACTTC.

This chain connects TRBV4-2 to TRBJ2-2, with 11 bases identical to TRBD2. Germline CDR1 and CDR2: LGHNA and YNFKEQ. The CDR3 is made up of 16 amino acids. Losses at the gene ends were 5 bases for V and 5 bases for J; bases not matched to a gene: 7. The CDR3 DNA reads as TGTGCCAGCAGCGAACTAGCGGGGGTGGGGACCGGGGAGCTGTTTTTT. Translation: CASSELAGVGTGELFF.

This clone was observed a single time. The chain is built from TRBV27 and TRBJ2-1, with TRBD2 identical over 12 bases. Unmatched junction bases numbered 11, after V lost 5 bases and J lost 6 bases. From germline, CDR1 is MNHEY and CDR2 SMNVEV (reference sequence). The CDR3 is made up of 17 amino acids. CDR3 coding DNA: TGTGCCAGCAGTCCCCTGGTGCTAGCGGGAGGGGTCAATGAGCAGTTCTTC. Protein: CASSPLVLAGGVNEQFF.

The rearrangement links TRBV5-1 to TRBJ2-2; TRBD1 matches at 11 bases. The CDR3 is made up of 15 amino acids. Trimming at V came to 7 bases and at J to 6 bases, leaving 8 bases not matched to a gene. Germline CDR1 and CDR2: SGHRS and YFSETQ. The CDR3 is CASALDRGQAGELFF. Written as DNA, the CDR3 is TGCGCCAGCGCACTGGACAGGGGGCAGGCCGGGGAGCTGTTTTTT.

The rearrangement uses TRBV4-1 and TRBJ2-7; 9 bases align to TRBD2. Germline V gives CDR1 MGHRA, CDR2 YSYEKL. With 2 bases clipped from V and 9 bases from J, the junction kept 17 bases outside the gene matches. This CDR3 spans 17 amino acids. CDR3 region: CASSQLGLASFIEAQYF. The CDR3, as DNA: TGCGCCAGCAGCCAACTGGGACTAGCCTCCTTCATTGAGGCGCAGTACTTC.

This clone was seen a single time. This sequence joins TRBV13 and TRBJ2-5; TRBD1 matches 8 bases. Germline CDR1 is PRHDT and CDR2 is FYEKMQ (reference sequence). The CDR3 is 16 amino acids. After removal of 2 bases from V and 2 bases from J, the junction contained 7 bases not matched to a gene. CDR3 loop: CASSLFAGQVQETQYF. In DNA form, the CDR3 reads TGTGCCAGCAGCTTATTTGCGGGACAGGTTCAAGAGACCCAGTACTTC.

This clone was counted once. The V gene is TRBV6-1, the J gene TRBJ2-7, with D possibly being TRBD1 or TRBD2 (5 bases each). V was shortened by 2 bases and J by 2 bases, with 16 bases between the two germline ends. The CDR3 consists of 16 residues. CDR1 and CDR2 (germline): MNHNS, SASEGT. CDR3 amino acids: CASSERGGQGPYEQYF. Written as DNA, the CDR3 is TGTGCCAGCAGTGAACGGGGTGGGCAGGGACCCTACGAGCAGTACTTC.

The chain is built from TRBV7-2 and TRBJ2-7; possibly TRBD1 or TRBD2 for D (5 bases each). The CDR3 spans 15 residues. Germline V gives CDR1 SGHTA, CDR2 FQGNSA. V lost 2 bases, J lost 2 bases, and 13 bases lay in between. The CDR3 spells CASSLSGQGTYEQYF. As DNA, the CDR3 is TGTGCCAGCAGCTTATCGGGGCAGGGAACCTACGAGCAGTACTTC. The whole variable domain, remainder taken from reference TRBV7-2 and TRBJ2-7, is GAGVSQSPSNKVTEKGKDVELRCDPISGHTALYWYRQSLGQGLEFLIYFQGNSAPDKSGLPSDRFSAERTGGSVSTLTIQRTQQEDSAVYLCASSLSGQGTYEQYFGPGTRLTVT.

The V and J genes are TRBV7-9 and TRBJ1-4; D gene uncertain. This CDR3 contains 18 residues. CDR1 and CDR2 from the germline V gene are SEHNR and FQNEAQ (reference sequence). Trimming stripped 2 bases from V and 0 bases from J, with 16 bases between. DNA of the CDR3: TGTGCCAGCAGCTTAAACCCGGGTACCTTTGCAACTAATGAAAAACTGTTTTTT. Translation gives CASSLNPGTFATNEKLFF.

DNA for the CDR3: TGTGCCAGCAGTGACAGCGGGGGGGCCTGGAATGAGCAGTTCTTC. It translates to CASSDSGGAWNEQFF. J is TRBJ2-1 and V is TRBV6-4; 10 positions agree with TRBD2. The V gene's germline CDR1 is MRHNA and CDR2 SNTAGT. This CDR3 contains 15 residues. With V trimmed by 2 bases and J by 7 bases, 5 bases remained unmatched.

The chain combines TRBV5-1 with TRBJ1-4; D gene ambiguous. The CDR3 has 18 amino acids. V lost 0 bases to trimming and J lost 0 bases, with 15 bases between them. The V gene's germline CDR1 is SGHRS and CDR2 YFSETQ. The CDR3 reads CASSLADPDQATNEKLFF. The CDR3 DNA sequence: TGCGCCAGCAGCTTGGCGGATCCAGATCAAGCAACTAATGAAAAACTGTTTTTT.

V is TRBV18 and J is TRBJ2-7; 8 bases line up with TRBD2. The CDR3 is 16 residues long. The junction had 8 bases not matched to a gene; V was cut back by 4 bases and J by 0 bases. CDR1 is KGHSH and CDR2 is LQKENI in the germline V gene. CDR3 nucleotide sequence: TGTGCCAGCTCACTTTTAGCGGGGCCCCTCTCCTACGAGCAGTACTTC. Protein: CASSLLAGPLSYEQYF.

The chain recombines TRBV5-5 with TRBJ2-7; the D gene could be TRBD1 or TRBD2 (5 bases each). Looked up from germline, CDR1 is SGHKS and CDR2 is YYEKEE (reference sequence). The CDR3 covers 15 residues. V was cut by 3 bases and J by 3 bases, with 16 bases left in between. CDR3 DNA: TGTGCCAGCAGCTCGCCACGGGACGGGATCTACGAGCAGTACTTC. It yields the protein CASSSPRDGIYEQYF. The variable domain in full, completed from reference TRBV5-5 and TRBJ2-7, reads DAGVTQSPTHLIKTRGQQVTLRCSPISGHKSVSWYQQVLGQGPQFIFQYYEKEERGRGNFPDRFSARQFPNYSSELNVNALLLGDSALYLCASSSPRDGIYEQYFGPGTRLTVT.

This clone showed up just a few times. The rearrangement links TRBV19 to TRBJ2-3, with 7 bases lining up with TRBD1. CDR3 size: 15 residues. The V and J ends lost 5 bases and 2 bases, in that order; junction bases with no gene match: 7. Germline V gene lookup returns CDR1 LNHDA and CDR2 SQIVND (reference sequence). DNA for the CDR3: TGTGCCAGTAGTCCGAGGGACAGTTTCACAGATACGCAGTATTTT. The encoded protein is CASSPRDSFTDTQYF.

This rearrangement joins TRBV2 to TRBJ2-7, with TRBD2 matching 8 bases. The V and J ends lost 7 bases and 4 bases, in that order; junction bases with no gene match: 6. CDR3 length equals 13 residues. Germline V CDR1 and CDR2: SNHLY, FYNNEI. CDR3 sequence reads: CASIDGRGYEQYF. The CDR3 DNA follows: TGTGCCAGCATAGACGGGAGGGGGTACGAGCAGTACTTC.

The CDR3 DNA sequence: TGTGCCAGCAGCTTCCACTCGGGGACAGGGGGCGGCACTGAAGCTTTCTTT. Its protein product is CASSFHSGTGGGTEAFF. The chain uses TRBV9 and TRBJ1-1, with 12 positions matching TRBD1. This CDR3 is built from 17 residues. Germline trimming cut 4 bases from V and 4 bases from J; bases unmatched to any gene: 11. Germline V gives CDR1 SGDLS, CDR2 YYNGEE.